This entry lists 10 T cell receptor beta chains sequenced from one sample in a study of cytomegalovirus exposure and HLA in healthy donors. The PCR ran on 60 Vbeta and 13 Jbeta primers. Generated by immunoSEQ multiplex PCR, the TCRdb table keeps only in-frame clones and is missing some. This sample yields approximately 190,000 clones, of which approximately 82% are seen a single time; 1.5% to 2% belongs to the top ten. Source material: PBMCs. These receptors all come from a woman younger than 35 in good health and CMV-seronegative.

V and J are TRBV11-2 and TRBJ2-7; D possibly corresponds to TRBD2 (6 bases). The CDR3 sequence is 14 residues long. CDR1 SGHAT and CDR2 FQNNGV come from the germline V gene. V gave up 0 bases and J gave up 5 bases, with 11 bases separating them. The CDR3 DNA follows: TGTGCCAGCAGCTTAGATCGGGGGTCCAACGAGCAGTACGTC. Its translation: CASSLDRGSNEQYV.

The rearrangement uses TRBV4-2 and TRBJ1-2; TRBD1 might be the D (6 bases). This CDR3 region has 17 residues. The germline CDR1 and CDR2 sequences are LGHNA and YNFKEQ. V shed 4 bases and J shed 0 bases, with 18 bases lying between them. CDR3: CASSLEVRTETNYGYTF. The CDR3 bases are TGTGCCAGCAGCCTCGAGGTACGGACAGAAACTAACTATGGCTACACCTTC.

This CDR3 reads CASSLFASGSSYNEQFF. CDR3 in DNA: TGTGCCAGCAGCTTGTTTGCTAGCGGCAGCTCCTACAATGAGCAGTTCTTC. The gene calls are TRBV5-8 and TRBJ2-1, with 7 bases identical to TRBD2. J was trimmed by 0 bases and V by 1 base; bases with no gene match: 7. The CDR3 has 17 amino acids. Germline V gives CDR1 SGHTS, CDR2 YDEGEE.

The J gene is TRBJ2-1, the V gene TRBV5-1; 11 positions agree with TRBD2. The CDR3 consists of 14 residues. V trimming: 3 bases; J trimming: 7 bases; junction bases outside the gene matches: 3. Germline V gene lookup returns CDR1 SGHRS and CDR2 YFSETQ. CDR3 loop: CASSSGTSGNEQFF. In DNA form, the CDR3 reads TGCGCCAGCAGCTCCGGGACTAGCGGAAATGAGCAGTTCTTC. The entire variable domain, with the rest obtained from reference TRBV5-1 and TRBJ2-1, is as follows: KAGVTQTPRYLIKTRGQQVTLSCSPISGHRSVSWYQQTPGQGLQFLFEYFSETQRNKGNFPGRFSGRQFSNSRSEMNVSTLELGDSALYLCASSSGTSGNEQFFGPGTRLTVL.

The V call is TRBV2, the J call TRBJ2-7, with TRBD2 matching 9 bases. V gave up 5 bases and J gave up 1 base; unmatched junction bases: 24. Germline-derived CDR1 and CDR2 are SNHLY and FYNNEI. CDR3 length: 21 residues. CDR3 in DNA: TGTGCCAGCAGTCATACAGGGTATGTTAGCGGGAGCCCCGAAGCTTCCTACGAGCAGTACTTC. Amino acids: CASSHTGYVSGSPEASYEQYF.

The chain employs TRBV28 and TRBJ1-2; no reliable D call. Between the trimmed V and J ends, which lost 4 bases and 4 bases, there was a span of 4 bases. The germline V gene encodes CDR1 MDHEN and CDR2 SYDVKM. The CDR3 runs to 11 residues. The CDR3 bases are TGTGCCAGCAGTTCCTCCTATGGCTACACCTTC. This translates into CASSSSYGYTF.

The chain employs TRBV2 and TRBJ1-2, with D possibly matching TRBD1 (6 bases). CDR1 SNHLY and CDR2 FYNNEI come from the germline V gene. This CDR3 contains 16 residues. Trimming cost V 6 bases and J 0 bases, with 17 bases left between them. This CDR3 reads CASRDIQGAANYGYTF. The CDR3 nucleotides are TGTGCCAGCAGGGATATACAGGGTGCCGCTAACTATGGCTACACCTTC.

This clone has a single count. Here the CDR3 DNA reads TGTGCCAGCAGTTCCCCGGGACTAGCGGTCTACAATGAGCAGTTCTTC. It yields the protein CASSSPGLAVYNEQFF. The J gene is TRBJ2-1, the V gene TRBV2; TRBD2 matches 11 bases. The CDR3 sequence is 16 residues long. Germline CDR1 reads SNHLY; CDR2 reads FYNNEI. The V gene end was trimmed by 5 bases and the J gene end by 3 bases; junction bases not matched to a gene: 6.

This chain connects TRBV4-3 to TRBJ2-5; 9 bases line up with TRBD2. Per germline, CDR1 LGHNA and CDR2 YSLEER. The length of the CDR3 is 16 residues. The V segment lost 0 bases and the J segment 4 bases; nucleotides outside the gene matches: 6. The CDR3 sequence is CASSQDLAGRIETQYF. In nucleotides, the CDR3 is TGCGCCAGCAGCCAAGATCTAGCGGGAAGGATAGAGACCCAGTACTTC.

There are a few counts of this clone. The chain has TRBV6-6 and TRBJ2-3; tentative D call: TRBD2 (5 bases). Germline V gives CDR1 MNHNY, CDR2 SVGAGI (reference sequence). The germline V and J ends were trimmed by 4 bases and 13 bases, with 18 bases remaining between them. The CDR3 extends over 13 amino acids. In nucleotides, the CDR3 is TGTGCCAGCAGTTCGCTCATTGCTGCCGGGGAGTATTTT. Its translation is CASSSLIAAGEYF.